This T cell receptor (beta chain) is from a study of immune heterogeneity within non-small cell lung tumors. Overall study results and limits: Individual patients mostly differed in their high-frequency T-cell receptor beta clonotypes. Local T-cell clonality tracked moderately but significantly with local tumor mutational burden, giving an R of roughly 0.33.

The authors amplified TCR beta CDR3 by multiplex PCR with 32 V and 13 J primers. TCRdb fed the multiplex PCR reads into MiXCR, producing one record per CDR3 protein. The table includes around 4,100 distinct CDR3 sequences, about a fifth detected once. Bulk tumor genomic DNA, about 620 ng per sample, was used as template. Surgeons took several biopsies per primary tumor, spaced far apart, during surgery. The study cohort was described as untreated, and its members had newly diagnosed non-small cell lung cancer. They went on to have curative surgery. CDR1 is SGHTA and CDR2 is FQGTGA in the germline V gene. V lost 6 bases to trimming and J lost 4 bases; unmatched junction nucleotides: 6. CDR3 length equals 15 residues. The sample holds a few counts of this clonotype. No antigen is known for it.

The sequenced material came from lung tumor tissue. This TCR was sampled from a man between 65 and 85 years old with non-small cell lung cancer. The chain couples TRBV7-3 to TRBJ1-2, with 12 bases lining up with TRBD1. CDR3 bases: TGTGCCAGCAGTCCCGGGACAGGGGGCACCTATGGCTACACCTTC. Translating it yields CASSPGTGGTYGYTF.